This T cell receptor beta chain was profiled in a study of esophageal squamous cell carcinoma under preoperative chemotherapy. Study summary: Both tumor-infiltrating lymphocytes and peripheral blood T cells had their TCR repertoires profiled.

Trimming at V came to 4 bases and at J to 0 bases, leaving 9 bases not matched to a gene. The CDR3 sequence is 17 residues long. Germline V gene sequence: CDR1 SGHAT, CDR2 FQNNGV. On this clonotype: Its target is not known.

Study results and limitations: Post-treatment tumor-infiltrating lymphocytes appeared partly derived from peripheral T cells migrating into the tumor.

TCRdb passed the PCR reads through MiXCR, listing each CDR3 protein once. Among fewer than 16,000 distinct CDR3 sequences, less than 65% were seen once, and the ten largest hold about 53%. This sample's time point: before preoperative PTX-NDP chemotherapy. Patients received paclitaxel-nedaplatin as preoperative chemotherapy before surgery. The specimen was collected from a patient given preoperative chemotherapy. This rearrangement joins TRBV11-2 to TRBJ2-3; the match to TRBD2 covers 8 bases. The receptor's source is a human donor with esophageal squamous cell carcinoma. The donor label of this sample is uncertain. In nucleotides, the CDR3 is TGTGCCAGCAGCTCCGGAGGCGGGGGGTGTAGCACAGATACGCAGTATTTT. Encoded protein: CASSSGGGGCSTDTQYF.